This TCR beta chain was documented in a study of regulatory T cells in long-lasting Graves disease. Turning to the study itself: Antithyroid drugs had been given to newly diagnosed Graves' patients for under 3 months.

Time point described: newly diagnosed GD, antithyroid drugs for less than 3 months. PBMC RNA was the source of the TCR library. Tubes containing EDTA received 8 to 9.5 milliliters of drawn peripheral blood. This clonotype was seen many times. CDR3-region Arm-PCR and iRepertoire HTBI primers produced the TCR beta libraries. In TCRdb, the multiplex PCR reads were re-called with MiXCR into one record per CDR3 protein. The sample carries 400,000 to 650,000 distinct CDR3 sequences, about 15% recorded once. These data also featured in a second study, about T cells in Graves' hyperthyroidism and ophthalmopathy. From that paper: The diagnoses drew upon clinical symptoms, serum thyroxine and TRAb, thyroid ultrasound and orbital computed tomography. Using the HTBI primer set, a first-round RT-PCR was run on the TCR CDR3.

The material sequenced was peripheral blood mononuclear cells (PBMCs), taken at new diagnosis, from a patient treated with antithyroid drugs. This TCR was sampled from a woman between 40 and 65 years old with Graves disease.

The CDR3 sequence is CASSYQGQSTDTQYF. DNA for the CDR3: TGCGCCAGCAGCTACCAGGGGCAAAGCACAGATACGCAGTATTTT. The chain combines TRBV5-1 with TRBJ2-3; TRBD1 might be the D (6 bases). Germline CDR1 is SGHRS and CDR2 is YFSETQ. This CDR3 is 15 amino acids long. V lost 3 bases and J 0 bases, leaving 11 bases between the germline ends.